The 27 T cell receptor beta chains below were found in one sample sequenced in a study of shared clonotypes between healthy human individuals. Clones were sequenced by immunoSEQ multiplex PCR, and TCRdb holds only the in-frame ones, with some missing. Of more than 2 million clones detected, around 95% appear once; the ten largest clones hold 0.13%. Sequencing was performed on naive CD4+ T cells sorted from blood. The sample's subset: CD45RA+ positively selected. The receptors originated from a man between 18 and 29 years old in good health.

This sequence joins TRBV28 and TRBJ2-6, with D possibly matching TRBD1 (7 bases). Germline lookup yields CDR1 MDHEN and CDR2 SYDVKM. This CDR3 is built from 16 residues. Between the trimmed V and J ends, which lost 5 bases and 0 bases, there was a span of 11 bases. DNA for the CDR3: TGTGCCAGCAGTGGCGGGACAGCCTCTGGGGCCAACGTCCTGACTTTC. Its protein is CASSGGTASGANVLTF.

The chain is built from TRBV6-5 and TRBJ1-2, with a possible D match to TRBD1 (5 bases). Trimming stripped 2 bases from V and 8 bases from J, with 12 bases between. CDR3 size: 13 residues. Germline CDR1 and CDR2: MNHEY and SVGAGI. The CDR3 DNA reads TGTGCCAGCAGTTACCCAGGGAGGGAGGGCTACACCTTC. It codes for CASSYPGREGYTF.

The chain combines TRBV7-6 with TRBJ2-1; the D is unclear. Germline lookup yields CDR1 SGHVS and CDR2 FNYEAQ. This CDR3 region has 12 residues. V shed 1 base and J shed 6 bases, with 4 bases lying between them. For the CDR3, the DNA is TGTGCCAGCAGCTTAGGTTCCAATGAGCAGTTCTTC. Its protein is CASSLGSNEQFF. The full variable domain, its missing parts supplied by reference TRBV7-6 and TRBJ2-1, is GAGVSQSPRYKVTKRGQDVALRCDPISGHVSLYWYRQALGQGPEFLTYFNYEAQQDKSGLPNDRFSAERPEGSISTLTIQRTEQRDSAMYRCASSLGSNEQFFGPGTRLTVL.

V and J are TRBV9 and TRBJ2-3; D unresolved. Germline CDR1 SGDLS, CDR2 YYNGEE. The CDR3 covers 14 residues. V lost 0 bases and J lost 6, with 11 bases in between. CDR3 coding DNA: TGTGCCAGCAGCGTAGCTACTGTCGCGGATACGCAGTATTTT. It specifies CASSVATVADTQYF. Full variable domain (remainder filled in from reference TRBV9 and TRBJ2-3): DSGVTQTPKHLITATGQRVTLRCSPRSGDLSVYWYQQSLDQGLQFLIQYYNGEERAKGNILERFSAQQFPDLHSELNLSSLELGDSALYFCASSVATVADTQYFGPGTRLTVL.

The chain links TRBV9 to TRBJ1-3; D unclear. Deletions cut 0 bases from V and 0 bases from J, with 13 bases between. The CDR3 has 17 amino acids. Per the germline V gene, CDR1 is SGDLS and CDR2 is YYNGEE. CDR3: CASSVVETGDSGNTIYF. CDR3 in DNA: TGTGCCAGCAGCGTAGTTGAGACCGGGGACTCTGGAAACACCATATATTTT.

The V and J genes are TRBV6-5 and TRBJ1-1; D is unclear. The CDR3 has 15 amino acids. Germline CDR1 reads MNHEY; CDR2 reads SVGAGI. Between the trimmed V and J ends, which lost 2 bases and 0 bases, there was a span of 10 bases. DNA of the CDR3: TGTGCCAGCAGTTACCGGGGAGCACTGAACACTGAAGCTTTCTTT. Protein product: CASSYRGALNTEAFF.

This chain connects TRBV19 to TRBJ2-7; unclear D gene. Trimming took 1 base from V and 3 from J, leaving 7 bases between them. This CDR3 has 13 amino acids. The germline V gene encodes CDR1 LNHDA and CDR2 SQIVND (reference sequence). The CDR3 is CASSIADGYEQYF. For the CDR3, the DNA is TGTGCCAGTAGTATAGCAGACGGCTACGAGCAGTACTTC.

A word on this clone: This sample includes further DNA sequences coding for the same CDR3. This chain links TRBV18 with TRBJ2-5; D might be TRBD2 (5 bases). The CDR3 spans 14 residues. Looked up from germline, CDR1 is KGHSH and CDR2 is LQKENI. V lost 2 bases to trimming and J lost 2 bases, with 9 bases between them. The CDR3 protein is CASSPSGFQETQYF. As DNA, the CDR3 is TGTGCCAGCTCACCATCGGGATTTCAAGAGACCCAGTACTTC.

V and J are TRBV18 and TRBJ1-1; possibly TRBD1 for D (6 bases). The V and J ends lost 3 bases and 0 bases respectively, with 17 bases between them. Germline V gene lookup returns CDR1 KGHSH and CDR2 LQKENI. The CDR3 covers 17 residues. The CDR3 sequence is CASSPESRGLMNTEAFF. CDR3 DNA sequence: TGTGCCAGCTCACCCGAGAGCAGGGGCCTAATGAACACTGAAGCTTTCTTT. Supplemented by reference TRBV18 and TRBJ1-1, the full variable domain reads NAGVMQNPRHLVRRRGQEARLRCSPMKGHSHVYWYRQLPEEGLKFMVYLQKENIIDESGMPKERFSAEFPKEGPSILRIQQVVRGDSAAYFCASSPESRGLMNTEAFFGQGTRLTVV.

The chain uses TRBV30 and TRBJ2-5; TRBD2 aligns across 7 bases. The CDR3 contains 13 residues. Germline V gives CDR1 GTSNPN, CDR2 SVGIG (reference sequence). The CDR3 DNA reads TGTGCTTCCACCGGCGGGGGCCAAGAGACCCAGTACTTC. This sequence encodes CASTGGGQETQYF.

The CDR3 region is CSVEVYRDDRFPSYNEQFF. CDR3 bases: TGCAGCGTTGAAGTATATAGGGACGACCGCTTCCCCTCCTACAATGAGCAGTTCTTC. The chain joins TRBV29-1 to TRBJ2-1; D could derive from TRBD1 or TRBD2 (5 bases each). The germline V and J ends were trimmed by 1 base and 0 bases, with 22 bases remaining between them. Germline V lookup: CDR1 SQVTM, CDR2 ANQGSEA. The CDR3 has 19 amino acids.

The chain is built from TRBV7-6 and TRBJ2-7; D possibly matches TRBD1 or TRBD2 (5 bases each). The CDR3 runs 12 residues. Germline loops: CDR1 SGHVS, CDR2 FNYEAQ. Trimming removed 2 bases from V and 5 bases from J, with 7 bases in between. CDR3 region: CASSLRDDEQYF. CDR3 bases: TGTGCCAGCAGCTTAAGGGACGACGAGCAGTACTTC.

This rearrangement joins TRBV5-1 to TRBJ2-7, with D hard to call. V lost 4 bases and J 6 bases, leaving 23 bases between the germline ends. Germline loops: CDR1 SGHRS, CDR2 YFSETQ. The CDR3 contains 16 residues. DNA of the CDR3: TGCGCCAGCAGCCTTTCACCCGACAAGGCTTCTGGCGAGCAGTACTTC. Translating it yields CASSLSPDKASGEQYF.

The chain joins TRBV11-2 to TRBJ2-2; the D is unclear. V lost 2 bases, J lost 4 bases, and 11 bases lay in between. This CDR3 is built from 15 residues. CDR1 and CDR2 from the germline V gene are SGHAT and FQNNGV. CDR3: CASSLMPLSTGELFF. CDR3 bases: TGTGCCAGCAGCTTAATGCCCCTGAGCACCGGGGAGCTGTTTTTT.

The chain joins TRBV30 to TRBJ2-7; possibly TRBD1 for D (5 bases). The V gene's germline CDR1 is GTSNPN and CDR2 SVGIG (reference sequence). Trimming stripped 0 bases from V and 0 bases from J, with 9 bases between. The CDR3 is 14 amino acids. The chain's CDR3 is CAWSVGRVSYEQYF. CDR3 bases: TGTGCCTGGAGTGTGGGCAGGGTCTCCTACGAGCAGTACTTC.

This clone is a singleton in its sample. The gene calls are TRBV7-9 and TRBJ2-1, with D possibly TRBD2 on 6 matching bases. This CDR3 comprises 13 residues. Trimming left V 5 bases short and J 9 bases short, with 14 bases between. CDR1 is SEHNR, CDR2 FQNEAQ, per germline (reference sequence). The CDR3 nucleotides read TGTGCCAGCAGCCCACTCCGGGGAGGTGAGCAGTTCTTC. Amino acids: CASSPLRGGEQFF.

V gene TRBV28 combines with J gene TRBJ2-7, with TRBD2 as a possible D gene (7 bases). The V gene lost 10 bases and the J gene lost 5 bases, with 18 bases spanning the gap. Germline V gene data show CDR1 as MDHEN and CDR2 as SYDVKM. CDR3 size: 13 residues. The CDR3: CATRRGGLDEQYF. The CDR3 DNA reads TGTGCCACCCGGAGGGGGGGACTGGACGAGCAGTACTTC.

This chain connects TRBV10-1 to TRBJ2-3; 11 bases fit TRBD2. Germline CDR1 and CDR2: WNHNN and SYGVQD (reference sequence). The CDR3 is made up of 15 amino acids. After removal of 11 bases from V and 5 bases from J, the junction contained 12 bases not matched to a gene. The CDR3 nucleotides are TGCGCCTTGCAGTTACTAGCGGGAGCTGGAGATACGCAGTATTTT. It codes for CALQLLAGAGDTQYF.

This clone was observed a single time. This chain connects TRBV5-4 to TRBJ2-5; D may be TRBD1 or TRBD2 (7 bases each). The V gene lost 1 base and the J gene lost 13 bases, with 14 bases spanning the gap. The CDR3 runs to 12 residues. Germline V gene data show CDR1 as SGHNT and CDR2 as YYREEE (reference sequence). The CDR3 here is CASSLTGEGPYF. For the CDR3, the DNA is TGTGCCAGCAGCTTGACAGGGGAGGGTCCGTACTTC.

This clone was seen more than once but under ten times. At the DNA level, this CDR3 is encoded by other sequences in the same sample as well. The chain employs TRBV28 and TRBJ1-5; D ambiguous. Deletions cut 6 bases from V and 3 bases from J, with 3 bases between. This CDR3 spans 11 amino acids. CDR1 and CDR2 (germline): MDHEN, SYDVKM. The CDR3 loop reads CASRTNQPQHF. For the CDR3, the DNA is TGTGCCAGCAGGACCAATCAGCCCCAGCATTTT.

The J gene is TRBJ2-5, the V gene TRBV29-1, with 7 bases lining up with TRBD2. Germline-derived CDR1 and CDR2 are SQVTM and ANQGSEA. The trim removed 4 bases at V and 2 bases at J, leaving 7 bases unmatched. This CDR3 is 14 amino acids long. The CDR3, as DNA: TGCAGCGTTGGCCAGCGGGGACCACAAGAGACCCAGTACTTC. Protein sequence: CSVGQRGPQETQYF.

The CDR3 is CASSPWGGTSTDTQYF. The CDR3 region has the DNA TGTGCCAGCAGTCCCTGGGGGGGGACTAGCACAGATACGCAGTATTTT. The chain is built from TRBV27 and TRBJ2-3; TRBD2 aligns across 7 bases. V was pared by 5 bases and J by 0 bases, with 8 bases of the junction left unmatched. The germline V gene has CDR1 MNHEY and CDR2 SMNVEV (reference sequence). CDR3 size: 16 residues.

The chain has TRBV7-6 and TRBJ2-6; D is unresolved. The V end was cut by 5 bases, the J end by 4 bases, with 15 bases between. The germline gives CDR1 SGHVS, CDR2 FNYEAQ. This CDR3 has 16 amino acids. CDR3 bases: TGTGCCAGCAGCCTAGTAGGGTTGGCGGGGGCCAACGTCCTGACTTTC. Amino acid sequence: CASSLVGLAGANVLTF.

The rearrangement joins TRBV27 to TRBJ2-2; 13 bases are shared with TRBD2. The V gene's germline CDR1 is MNHEY and CDR2 SMNVEV (reference sequence). The CDR3 runs to 15 residues. V dropped 6 bases and J dropped 7; count of bases not matched to a gene: 5. The CDR3 nucleotides are TGTGCCAGCAGCGTAGGACTAGCGGGAGTCGGGGAGCTGTTTTTT. Translating it yields CASSVGLAGVGELFF.

J is TRBJ2-7 and V is TRBV28; D not resolved. From germline, CDR1 is MDHEN and CDR2 SYDVKM. The V gene lost 3 bases and the J gene lost 2 bases, with 14 bases spanning the gap. The CDR3 has 15 amino acids. The CDR3 here is CASSFATSRPYEQYF. The DNA of the CDR3 is TGTGCCAGCAGTTTCGCCACTTCGAGGCCCTACGAGCAGTACTTC.

J is TRBJ2-4 and V is TRBV30; TRBD1 agrees at 7 bases. The CDR3 has 18 amino acids. J gave up 0 bases and V 1 base, and 12 bases lay outside the gene matches. Germline V gene lookup returns CDR1 GTSNPN and CDR2 SVGIG (reference sequence). In nucleotides, the CDR3 is TGTGCCTGGAGTGCCGGGACAGATCTTAACTTAGCCAAAAACATTCAGTACTTC. Translating gives CAWSAGTDLNLAKNIQYF.

The rearrangement joins TRBV30 to TRBJ1-1; 8 nucleotides align to TRBD1. The CDR3 extends over 13 amino acids. V was pared by 0 bases and J by 7 bases, with 4 bases of the junction left unmatched. Per germline, CDR1 GTSNPN and CDR2 SVGIG (reference sequence). The CDR3, as DNA: TGTGCCTGGAGTGTAGACGGGACAGGTGAAGCTTTCTTT. Amino acid sequence: CAWSVDGTGEAFF.